These 22 T cell receptor beta chains came from one sample sequenced in a study of OX40 agonist ivuxolimab in advanced cancers. Some clones are missing from TCRdb's copy, which holds only in-frame ones; the method was immunoSEQ multiplex PCR. In the table there are tens of thousands of clones, about 87% of which are singletons. The sequencing used CD4+ or CD8+ T cells sorted from blood, collected in a trial of the OX40 agonist ivuxolimab. Receptor source: an adult with an advanced solid tumor such as melanoma, head and neck, liver or kidney cancer.

The chain employs TRBV5-6 and TRBJ2-3, with D perhaps TRBD1 (5 bases). Trimming left V 4 bases short and J 4 bases short, with 16 bases between. This CDR3 has 15 amino acids. Germline lookup yields CDR1 SGHDT and CDR2 YYEEEE. The CDR3 is CASSQTGRAADTQYF. The CDR3 DNA reads TGTGCCAGCAGCCAAACAGGACGGGCGGCAGATACGCAGTATTTT.

CDR3 nucleotides: TGTGCCAGCAGCTTATGGGACGGCGGCTATGGCTACACCTTC. This translates into CASSLWDGGYGYTF. The rearrangement joins TRBV13 to TRBJ1-2; TRBD1 might be the D (5 bases). From germline, CDR1 is PRHDT and CDR2 FYEKMQ (reference sequence). This CDR3 is 14 amino acids long. V was pared by 2 bases and J by 4 bases, with 11 bases between. The complete variable domain, with remaining parts taken from reference TRBV13 and TRBJ1-2, reads AAGVIQSPRHLIKEKRETATLKCYPIPRHDTVYWYQQGPGQDPQFLISFYEKMQSDKGSIPDRFSAQQFSDYHSELNMSSLELGDSALYFCASSLWDGGYGYTFGSGTRLTVV.

J is TRBJ2-5 and V is TRBV11-3, with 10 nucleotides matching TRBD2. The J call may be mistaken, given a closer DNA end match to TRBJ2-7. The CDR3 is 15 amino acids. The germline gives CDR1 SGHNT, CDR2 YENEEA. The chain's CDR3 is CASSLTSGNPYEQYF. CDR3 nucleotides: TGTGCCAGCAGCTTAACTAGCGGGAATCCCTACGAGCAGTACTTC.

CDR3 bases: TGTGCCAGCAGCCATAGCGGGGGGCCAGGGGAGACCCAGTACTTC. Residues: CASSHSGGPGETQYF. The V and J genes are TRBV6-5 and TRBJ2-5; 10 bases are shared with TRBD2. Germline CDR1 and CDR2: MNHEY and SVGAGI. The CDR3 spans 15 residues. The V and J ends lost 6 bases and 5 bases, in that order; junction bases with no gene match: 9.

The chain links TRBV5-1 to TRBJ1-1, with 8 nucleotides matching TRBD1. From germline, CDR1 is SGHRS and CDR2 YFSETQ. The length of the CDR3 is 16 residues. Germline trimming cut 4 bases from V and 7 bases from J; bases unmatched to any gene: 15. CDR3 sequence reads: CASSPGRDRRNHEAFF. CDR3 DNA: TGCGCCAGCAGCCCGGGCCGGGACAGGAGGAATCATGAAGCTTTCTTT.

The chain's CDR3 is CASSQPGQVFYEQYF. CDR3 in DNA: TGCGCCAGCAGCCAGCCGGGACAGGTATTCTACGAGCAGTACTTC. The chain uses TRBV4-1 and TRBJ2-7; the match to TRBD1 covers 8 bases. The CDR3 runs to 15 residues. From germline, CDR1 is MGHRA and CDR2 YSYEKL. With V trimmed by 3 bases and J by 3 bases, 7 bases remained unmatched.

The gene calls are TRBV5-4 and TRBJ2-3, with 7 bases that match TRBD2. CDR1 and CDR2 (germline): SGHNT, YYREEE (reference sequence). The length of the CDR3 is 18 residues. Trimming cost V 4 bases and J 2 bases; bases outside gene matches: 16. CDR3 nucleotide sequence: TGTGCCAGCAGCCCTGTTTTCAGAGGGCGGGGGATCACAGATACGCAGTATTTT. Residues: CASSPVFRGRGITDTQYF.

The CDR3 reads CASSFPMAGELFF. The CDR3 nucleotides are TGTGCCAGCAGTTTCCCCATGGCCGGGGAGCTGTTTTTT. This chain joins TRBV27 and TRBJ2-2; D gene uncertain. V dropped 3 bases and J dropped 6 bases, with 8 bases sitting between them. Germline V lookup: CDR1 MNHEY, CDR2 SMNVEV (reference sequence). The CDR3 runs 13 residues.

The chain has TRBV5-6 and TRBJ2-2, with 15 positions matching TRBD2. Germline CDR1 is SGHDT and CDR2 is YYEEEE. The CDR3 length is 16 residues. Germline trimming cut 3 bases from V and 6 bases from J; bases unmatched to any gene: 3. The CDR3 is CASSSGLAGGAGELFF. CDR3 DNA: TGTGCCAGCAGCTCCGGACTAGCGGGGGGGGCCGGGGAGCTGTTTTTT.

The rearrangement uses TRBV14 and TRBJ2-1, with 12 bases identical to TRBD1. The CDR3 sequence is 15 residues long. Germline CDR1 is SGHDN and CDR2 is FVKESK. The V and J ends lost 2 bases and 8 bases, in that order; junction bases with no gene match: 4. The CDR3 spells CASSQPGQGADEQFF. The CDR3, as DNA: TGTGCCAGCAGCCAACCGGGACAGGGGGCCGATGAGCAGTTCTTC.

The chain joins TRBV7-7 to TRBJ2-5; D gene uncertain. The CDR3 consists of 14 residues. Trimming took off 1 base at V and 0 bases at J, with 6 bases between the two ends. Looked up from germline, CDR1 is SSHAT and CDR2 is FNYEAQ (reference sequence). The CDR3 bases are TGTGCCAGCAGCTTAGGGGGATACCAAGAGACCCAGTACTTC. It translates to CASSLGGYQETQYF.

This chain joins TRBV19 and TRBJ1-2; TRBD1 is a possible D gene (6 bases). The V end was cut by 4 bases, the J end by 2 bases, with 8 bases between. The germline CDR1 and CDR2 sequences are LNHDA and SQIVND (reference sequence). The CDR3 runs 13 residues. The CDR3 sequence is CASSTGGNYGYTF. CDR3 nucleotides: TGTGCCAGTAGTACTGGGGGCAACTATGGCTACACCTTC.

V gene TRBV27 combines with J gene TRBJ2-1; D unresolved. V lost 5 bases and J lost 6, with 14 bases in between. The CDR3 totals 14 residues. Germline V lookup: CDR1 MNHEY, CDR2 SMNVEV (reference sequence). CDR3 coding DNA: TGTGCCAGCAGTAGACCGGGCTCGAGCAATGAGCAGTTCTTC. It specifies CASSRPGSSNEQFF.

This clone turned up a few times. This chain connects TRBV30 to TRBJ1-6; D may be TRBD1 (6 bases). Trimming stripped 3 bases from V and 10 bases from J, with 13 bases between. Germline assignment: CDR1 GTSNPN and CDR2 SVGIG (reference sequence). This CDR3 has 13 amino acids. Here the CDR3 DNA reads TGTGCCTGGAGGGATGGCAGGGGATCACCCCTCCACTTT. Encoded protein: CAWRDGRGSPLHF.

The rearrangement uses TRBV2 and TRBJ1-6; no reliable D call. V gave up 0 bases and J gave up 7 bases, with 13 bases separating them. This CDR3 comprises 16 residues. The germline V gene has CDR1 SNHLY and CDR2 FYNNEI. The CDR3 region has the DNA TGTGCCAGCAGTGAAGCTGACTCCGGGCGGAATTCACCCCTCCACTTT. Its protein product is CASSEADSGRNSPLHF.

This sequence joins TRBV13 and TRBJ1-2; D might be TRBD1 (5 bases). The CDR3 has 12 amino acids. Germline V gene data show CDR1 as PRHDT and CDR2 as FYEKMQ (reference sequence). V was clipped by 5 bases and J by 7 bases, with 11 bases between them. CDR3 sequence reads: CASSDKGRGYTF. In DNA form, the CDR3 reads TGTGCCAGCAGCGATAAGGGACGTGGCTACACCTTC.

V and J are TRBV9 and TRBJ2-7; D possibly matches TRBD1 or TRBD2 (5 bases each). Germline CDR1 and CDR2: SGDLS and YYNGEE. The CDR3 has 14 residues. Trimming cost V 2 bases and J 5 bases, with 14 bases left between them. CDR3: CASSVSRESHEQYF. CDR3 in DNA: TGTGCCAGCAGCGTTAGCAGGGAGTCCCACGAGCAGTACTTC.

This clone was seen only once. The chain recombines TRBV5-1 with TRBJ2-5; D unresolved. The V gene's germline CDR1 is SGHRS and CDR2 YFSETQ. This CDR3 is built from 15 residues. The germline V and J ends were trimmed by 6 bases and 1 base, with 16 bases remaining between them. CDR3 sequence reads: CASTPKVRVQETQYF. CDR3 sequence (DNA): TGCGCCAGCACTCCAAAGGTTCGGGTCCAAGAGACCCAGTACTTC.

The chain uses TRBV5-4 and TRBJ1-2; D gene uncertain. Per germline, CDR1 SGHNT and CDR2 YYREEE (reference sequence). The CDR3 is made up of 17 amino acids. Between the trimmed V and J ends, which lost 3 bases and 0 bases, there was a span of 18 bases. The CDR3 reads CASSSKSEASSNYGYTF. In DNA form, the CDR3 reads TGTGCCAGCAGCTCCAAATCGGAAGCAAGTTCTAACTATGGCTACACCTTC.

The J gene is TRBJ2-7, the V gene TRBV28; D is ambiguous. V gave up 3 bases and J gave up 2 bases, with 5 bases separating them. The CDR3 has 12 amino acids. Germline V CDR1 and CDR2: MDHEN, SYDVKM. CDR3: CASSFDAYEQYF. The CDR3 bases are TGTGCCAGCAGTTTCGACGCCTACGAGCAGTACTTC.

The chain carries TRBV5-4 and TRBJ2-5, with 8 positions matching TRBD2. This CDR3 comprises 16 residues. The germline V gene has CDR1 SGHNT and CDR2 YYREEE (reference sequence). With V trimmed by 5 bases and J by 1 base, 10 bases remained unmatched. The CDR3 bases are TGTGCCAGCAGTGAGCGGGCGGGGGGCATCCAAGAGACCCAGTACTTC. Protein: CASSERAGGIQETQYF.

The chain employs TRBV29-1 and TRBJ1-2; D gene uncertain. The V end was cut by 0 bases, the J end by 3 bases, with 5 bases between. This CDR3 has 12 amino acids. Germline CDR1 reads SQVTM; CDR2 reads ANQGSEA. The CDR3 nucleotides read TGCAGCGTTGAAGATCGGCACTATGGCTACACCTTC. Protein sequence: CSVEDRHYGYTF. Full variable domain (missing parts from reference TRBV29-1 and TRBJ1-2): SAVISQKPSRDICQRGTSLTIQCQVDSQVTMMFWYRQQPGQSLTLIATANQGSEATYESGFVIDKFPISRPNLTFSTLTVSNMSPEDSSIYLCSVEDRHYGYTFGSGTRLTVV.